This is a list of T cell receptor beta chains from one sample in a study of blood T cell repertoires in COVID-19. The method was immunoSEQ multiplex PCR; TCRdb's version includes in-frame clones alone and lacks a portion of them. This table has 150,000 to 200,000 clones, about 85% appearing once. Sequenced sample: peripheral blood. These receptors were obtained from an older man with COVID-19, enrolled during active disease. Both conserved end residues are part of each CDR3. The D gene is left open where the match is weak. Clone size, where shown, is once, few, many, or a class for clones that have expanded.

J gene | D gene | V gene | clone size | CDR3 protein | CDR3 DNA
TRBJ2-2 | TRBD2 | TRBV7-3 | NA | CASSLTSGGLTGELFF | TGTGCCAGCAGCTTAACTAGCGGGGGGCTCACCGGGGAGCTGTTTTTT
TRBJ1-5 | TRBD1 | TRBV4-3 | NA | CASSQDRTGYQPQHF | TGCGCCAGCAGCCAAGATCGGACAGGATATCAGCCCCAGCATTTT
TRBJ1-2 | TRBD1 | TRBV7-9 | NA | CASSTGTANYGYTF | TGTGCCAGCAGCACGGGGACAGCAAACTATGGCTACACCTTC
TRBJ2-5 | NA | TRBV3-1/TRBV3-2 | NA | CASSQRGWETQYF | TGTGCCAGCAGCCAGCGAGGGTGGGAGACCCAGTACTTC
TRBJ2-6 | NA | TRBV19 | NA | CASSSRGSGANVLTF | TGTGCCAGTAGTTCCCGGGGGTCTGGGGCCAACGTCCTGACTTTC
TRBJ1-1 | NA | TRBV9 | NA | CASSAGNMNTEAFF | TGTGCCAGCAGCGCAGGGAACATGAACACTGAAGCTTTCTTT
TRBJ1-6 | NA | TRBV2 | NA | CASRRLTESNSPLHF | TGTGCCAGCAGGAGATTGACAGAATCTAATTCACCCCTCCACTTT
TRBJ1-1 | NA | TRBV12-3/TRBV12-4 | NA | CASSLRTEAFF | TGTGCCAGCAGTTTGAGGACTGAAGCTTTCTTT
TRBJ2-3 | TRBD2 | TRBV4-1 | NA | CASSQDLRASGVPDTQYF | TGCGCCAGCAGCCAAGATCTCCGGGCTAGCGGGGTGCCGGATACGCAGTATTTT
TRBJ2-1 | TRBD2 | TRBV7-9 | NA | CASSLALAGEQFF | TGTGCCAGCAGCTTAGCCCTAGCGGGTGAGCAGTTCTTC
TRBJ1-3 | NA | TRBV11-3 | NA | CASSGEVSGNTIYF | TGTGCCAGCAGCGGGGAGGTTTCTGGAAACACCATATATTTT
TRBJ1-5 | TRBD1 | TRBV7-8 | NA | CASNGQGTNQPQHF | TGTGCCAGCAACGGACAGGGAACAAATCAGCCCCAGCATTTT
TRBJ1-2 | NA | TRBV24-1 | NA | CATLRQVSGGYTF | TGTGCCACCCTCCGACAGGTCTCGGGGGGCTACACCTTC
TRBJ2-1 | TRBD1 | TRBV18 | NA | CASSPPGTANNEQFF | TGTGCCAGCTCACCCCCCGGGACAGCAAACAATGAGCAGTTCTTC
TRBJ1-4 | NA | TRBV18 | NA | CASSPVFPTTTNEKLFF | TGTGCCAGCTCACCGGTTTTCCCGACTACAACTAATGAAAAACTGTTTTTT
TRBJ1-1 | TRBD1 | TRBV3-1/TRBV3-2 | NA | CASPSGTDPFNTEAFF | TGTGCCAGCCCATCCGGGACAGACCCTTTTAACACTGAAGCTTTCTTT
TRBJ1-2 | NA | TRBV7-9 | NA | CASSLGLNNGYTF | TGTGCCAGCAGCTTGGGGCTCAATAATGGCTACACCTTC
TRBJ2-6 | TRBD2 | TRBV4-2 | NA | CASRLAGGPGANVLTF | TGTGCCAGCAGACTAGCGGGGGGGCCTGGGGCCAACGTCCTGACTTTC
TRBJ2-2 | NA | TRBV10-2 | NA | CASSERRLQKAYTGELFF | TGCGCCAGCAGTGAGAGAAGACTGCAAAAAGCATACACCGGGGAGCTGTTTTTT
TRBJ2-7 | NA | TRBV11-3 | NA | CASSLRGSTYEQYF | TGTGCCAGCAGCTTACGCGGGTCTACCTACGAGCAGTACTTC
TRBJ2-3 | NA | TRBV14 | NA | CASSVLDTQYF | TGTGCCAGCAGCGTACTCGATACGCAGTATTTT
TRBJ1-2 | NA | TRBV4-1 | NA | CASSQGGGSEGYGYTF | TGCGCCAGCAGCCAAGGTGGAGGGTCGGAGGGATATGGCTACACCTTC
TRBJ2-7 | NA | TRBV3-1/TRBV3-2 | NA | CASSQAVGGYEQYF | TGTGCCAGCAGCCAAGCTGTCGGCGGCTACGAGCAGTACTTC
TRBJ2-7 | NA | TRBV4-1 | once | CASSQAQSGGYEQYF | TGCGCCAGCAGCCAAGCCCAATCGGGTGGGTACGAGCAGTACTTC
TRBJ1-2 | TRBD1 | TRBV11-2 | NA | CASSLNIGAGGMVRYTF | TGTGCCAGCAGCTTAAATATAGGGGCAGGGGGCATGGTCCGCTACACCTTC
TRBJ1-5 | TRBD1 | TRBV4-3 | NA | CASSQARGPNQPQHF | TGCGCCAGCAGCCAAGCCAGGGGGCCCAATCAGCCCCAGCATTTT
TRBJ2-3 | NA | TRBV7-3 | NA | CASSLLEFATDTQYF | TGTGCCAGCAGCTTACTAGAATTTGCCACAGATACGCAGTATTTT
TRBJ1-4 | NA | TRBV18 | NA | CASSPGQSNEKLFF | TGTGCCAGCTCACCTGGACAGAGTAATGAAAAACTGTTTTTT
TRBJ1-4 | NA | TRBV2 | NA | CASSGAGNPTNEKLFF | TGTGCCAGCAGTGGCGCAGGAAATCCAACTAATGAAAAACTGTTTTTT
TRBJ1-5 | NA | TRBV5-6 | few | CASSSGTQNQPQHF | TGTGCCAGCAGCTCCGGGACACAAAATCAGCCCCAGCATTTT
TRBJ1-1 | TRBD1 | TRBV4-3 | NA | CASSGGTGDMNTEAFF | TGCGCCAGCAGCGGAGGGACAGGGGATATGAACACTGAAGCTTTCTTT
TRBJ1-2 | TRBD1 | TRBV18 | NA | CASSLTTGEYYGYTF | TGTGCCAGCTCACTGACGACAGGGGAATACTATGGCTACACCTTC
TRBJ2-7 | TRBD1 | TRBV2 | NA | CASSRTGVTYEQYF | TGTGCCAGCAGCAGGACAGGGGTTACCTACGAGCAGTACTTC
TRBJ2-1 | NA | TRBV5-1 | NA | CASSFRDTTYNEQFF | TGCGCCAGCAGCTTCCGGGACACCACCTACAATGAGCAGTTCTTC
TRBJ1-4 | TRBD1 | TRBV28 | NA | CASNRAGQGEEKLFF | TGTGCCAGCAACAGGGCGGGACAGGGTGAAGAAAAACTGTTTTTT
TRBJ2-7 | TRBD1 | TRBV3-1/TRBV3-2 | few | CASSARDRGTEQYF | TGTGCCAGCAGCGCCCGGGACAGGGGAACCGAGCAGTACTTC
TRBJ1-6 | TRBD1 | TRBV11-3 | once | CASSLIRGQLNSPLHF | TGTGCCAGCAGCTTAATTAGGGGACAGCTGAATTCACCCCTCCACTTT
TRBJ2-7 | NA | TRBV10-3 | once | CAIREGGVGEQYF | TGTGCCATCAGGGAAGGGGGTGTGGGCGAGCAGTACTTC
TRBJ1-2 | NA | TRBV6-5 | NA | CASSKTVNYGYTF | TGTGCCAGCAGTAAGACAGTAAACTATGGCTACACCTTC
TRBJ1-2 | TRBD1 | TRBV10-2 | NA | CASSGDRSGYTF | TGCGCCAGCAGTGGGGACAGATCTGGCTACACCTTC
TRBJ2-1 | NA | TRBV6-5 | NA | CASSYSGGANEQFF | TGTGCCAGCAGTTACTCGGGGGGGGCTAATGAGCAGTTCTTC
TRBJ2-3 | NA | TRBV5-1 | NA | CASSLGGQSSTDTQYF | TGCGCCAGCAGCTTGGGAGGACAGTCTAGCACAGATACGCAGTATTTT
TRBJ2-1 | TRBD1 | TRBV3-1/TRBV3-2 | few | CASSLKGARHNEQFF | TGTGCCAGCAGCCTCAAGGGGGCGAGACACAATGAGCAGTTCTTC
TRBJ1-1 | TRBD1 | TRBV5-6 | once | CASTRTGNLNTEAFF | TGTGCCAGCACCAGGACAGGAAATTTGAACACTGAAGCTTTCTTT
TRBJ2-3 | NA | TRBV20-1 | NA | CSASFEADTQYF | TGCAGTGCTAGTTTTGAGGCAGATACGCAGTATTTT
TRBJ2-3 | NA | TRBV18 | NA | CASSPGASSTDTQYF | TGTGCCAGCTCACCGGGGGCATCTAGCACAGATACGCAGTATTTT
TRBJ1-1 | TRBD1 | TRBV6-5 | few | CASRGQGMTEAFF | TGTGCCAGCAGGGGACAGGGGATGACTGAAGCTTTCTTT
TRBJ1-1 | NA | TRBV18 | NA | CASSLSTGNTEAFF | TGTGCCAGCTCACTCTCGACTGGCAACACTGAAGCTTTCTTT
TRBJ1-2 | NA | TRBV6-5 | once | CASSSGQYGYTF | TGTGCCAGCAGTTCCGGACAGTATGGCTACACCTTC
TRBJ1-4 | NA | TRBV7-9 | NA | CASSPDSLKLFF | TGTGCCAGCAGCCCAGACAGTTTGAAACTGTTTTTT
TRBJ1-2 | NA | TRBV7-9 | NA | CASSFAGGNYGYTF | TGTGCCAGCAGCTTCGCGGGAGGCAACTATGGCTACACCTTC
TRBJ1-6 | TRBD1 | TRBV5-5 | NA | CASSKTTGGGYNSPLHF | TGTGCCAGCAGCAAGACGACAGGGGGCGGGTATAATTCACCCCTCCACTTT
TRBJ1-4 | TRBD1 | TRBV6-5 | NA | CASSYDKGQGTEKLFF | TGTGCCAGCAGTTACGATAAAGGACAGGGGACTGAAAAACTGTTTTTT
TRBJ1-5 | NA | TRBV3-1/TRBV3-2 | NA | CASSQDSSTAQHF | TGTGCCAGCAGCCAAGATTCGTCTACAGCCCAGCATTTT